A selection of T cell receptor beta chains follows, all from one sample in a study of a mutant IDH1 vaccine in newly diagnosed glioma. Profiled with immunoSEQ multiplex PCR; TCRdb holds only in-frame clones, not every one. The profile shows approximately 50,000 clones, around 83% of them singletons. For these receptors, no antigen is known. This specimen was PBMCs, taken from a glioma patient whose treatment included an IDH1 peptide vaccine. These receptors all stem from a woman aged 50 to 65 with glioma. Each CDR3 is given with its conserved first and last residue. Fields, in order: clone size, V gene, J gene, D gene, CDR3 protein, CDR3 DNA. D genes are given only for firm matches. Where a row states a size, it is once, few, many or the class of an expanded clone; other rows omit it.

-	TRBV18	TRBJ2-3	-	CASSQTFSTDTQYF	TGTGCCAGCTCACAAACCTTTAGCACAGATACGCAGTATTTT
-	TRBV6-1	TRBJ2-3	-	CASSVVPRGDTQYF	TGTGCCAGCAGTGTTGTCCCCAGGGGAGATACGCAGTATTTT
-	TRBV9	TRBJ2-3	TRBD2	CASSVEIPGLAGVDTQYF	TGTGCCAGCAGCGTAGAGATTCCGGGACTAGCGGGGGTGGATACGCAGTATTTT
-	TRBV28	TRBJ1-2	TRBD1	CASSTGGAGGYTF	TGTGCCAGCAGCACAGGGGGCGCAGGTGGCTACACCTTC
-	TRBV10-3	TRBJ2-5	-	CAISESGTGYQETQYF	TGTGCCATCAGTGAGTCAGGGACGGGGTACCAAGAGACCCAGTACTTC
once	TRBV29-1	TRBJ1-5	TRBD1	CSAGQGLNQPQHF	TGCAGCGCCGGACAGGGACTAAATCAGCCCCAGCATTTT
-	TRBV14	TRBJ1-5	-	CASSQDIGQPQHF	TGTGCCAGCAGCCAAGATATAGGGCAGCCCCAGCATTTT
few	TRBV27	TRBJ1-2	TRBD1	CASSPPGQPYGYTF	TGTGCCAGCAGTCCCCCGGGACAGCCCTATGGCTACACCTTC
-	TRBV7-9	TRBJ1-6	-	CASSLDGARANSPLHF	TGTGCCAGCAGCTTGGACGGCGCGAGGGCGAATTCACCCCTCCACTTT
few	TRBV11-2	TRBJ2-7	-	CASSHSYEQYF	TGTGCCAGCAGCCACTCCTACGAGCAGTACTTC
-	TRBV11-3	TRBJ1-2	TRBD1	CASGIRGQGSYGYTF	TGTGCCAGCGGAATCAGGGGACAGGGGAGCTATGGCTACACCTTC
-	TRBV4-2	TRBJ2-7	TRBD2	CASSLAGGEYEQYF	TGTGCCAGCAGCCTCGCGGGGGGCGAGTACGAGCAGTACTTC
once	TRBV19	TRBJ2-3	-	CASRPKEGEGYF	TGTGCCAGTAGGCCGAAAGAGGGGGAGGGGTATTTT
-	TRBV7-2	TRBJ2-1	-	CASSLGFGRGQFF	TGTGCCAGCAGCTTAGGATTTGGACGGGGGCAGTTCTTC
-	TRBV11-2	TRBJ1-1	-	CASSERGTEAFF	TGTGCCAGTTCCGAAAGGGGCACTGAAGCTTTCTTT
-	TRBV7-3	TRBJ1-3	-	CASSLTGNTIYF	TGTGCCAGCAGCTTAACTGGAAACACCATATATTTT
-	TRBV2	TRBJ1-1	-	CASSDPGEAFF	TGTGCCAGCAGTGATCCGGGTGAAGCTTTCTTT
-	TRBV10-3	TRBJ1-1	-	CAIRAPGMNTEAFF	TGTGCCATCAGGGCCCCAGGGATGAACACTGAAGCTTTCTTT
-	TRBV4-2	TRBJ2-7	-	CASSQASTYEQYF	TGTGCCAGCAGCCAAGCGTCAACCTACGAGCAGTACTTC
-	TRBV7-8	TRBJ1-5	-	CASSLGQVDNQPQHF	TGTGCCAGCAGCTTAGGACAGGTAGACAATCAGCCCCAGCATTTT
-	TRBV4-2	TRBJ1-1	-	CASSQAFEPEAFF	TGTGCCAGCAGCCAAGCGTTCGAACCTGAAGCTTTCTTT
-	TRBV29-1	TRBJ2-1	-	CSLAGGQTFHHEQFF	TGCAGCCTTGCCGGGGGCCAGACTTTCCACCATGAGCAGTTCTTC
-	TRBV5-1	TRBJ2-2	-	CASSLAGELFF	TGCGCCAGCAGCTTGGCCGGGGAGCTGTTTTTT
-	TRBV7-2	TRBJ1-4	-	CASSVGRQGEKLFF	TGTGCCAGCAGCGTGGGGAGGCAGGGTGAAAAACTGTTTTTT
-	TRBV9	TRBJ1-4	TRBD1	CASSASTGPGEKLFF	TGTGCCAGCAGTGCATCGACAGGGCCGGGGGAAAAACTGTTTTTT
-	TRBV6-5	TRBJ1-2	-	CASSYTPRRAGYGYTF	TGTGCCAGCAGTTACACCCCCCGCAGGGCTGGCTATGGCTACACCTTC
-	TRBV5-8	TRBJ2-5	-	CASSLVQETQYF	TGTGCCAGCAGCCTCGTCCAAGAGACCCAGTACTTC
-	TRBV5-6	TRBJ1-5	-	CASSRRGSKQPQHF	TGTGCCAGCAGCCGGAGAGGGAGTAAACAGCCCCAGCATTTT